The 32 T cell receptor beta chains reported below all come from one sample, sequenced in a study of CD8 T cells in Susac syndrome. With random hexamers, roughly 0.5 to 1 ug RNA was reverse transcribed. TCRdb reanalysed the immunoSEQ multiplex PCR reads using MiXCR and keeps one entry per CDR3 protein. This table has 210,000 or so distinct CDR3 sequences, approximately 94% appearing once. The sequencing sample was made of CD4+ T cells from PBMCs. Receptors originate from a human donor with Susac syndrome.

The V gene is TRBV9, the J gene TRBJ2-6; D might be TRBD1 or TRBD2, each matching 5 bases. Germline assignment: CDR1 SGDLS and CDR2 YYNGEE. The CDR3 covers 19 residues. V lost 4 bases to trimming and J lost 0 bases, with 20 bases between them. CDR3 sequence reads: CASSTTFRGAISGANVLTF. As DNA, the CDR3 is TGTGCCAGCAGCACCACCTTTCGGGGCGCGATCTCTGGGGCCAACGTCCTGACTTTC.

V and J are TRBV5-1 and TRBJ1-1; TRBD1 might be the D (6 bases). CDR1 and CDR2 from the germline V gene are SGHRS and YFSETQ. The CDR3 extends over 15 amino acids. V was trimmed by 3 bases and J by 5 bases, leaving 17 bases between them. CDR3 region: CASSSAGTFGTEAFF. The CDR3 nucleotides are TGCGCCAGCAGCTCAGCCGGGACATTCGGAACTGAAGCTTTCTTT.

The chain has TRBV29-1 and TRBJ2-7, with a tentative D call TRBD1 (6 bases). This CDR3 contains 16 residues. V gave up 1 base and J gave up 2 bases, with 18 bases separating them. The V gene's germline CDR1 is SQVTM and CDR2 ANQGSEA. The CDR3 reads CSVEGVQGEGTYEQYF. CDR3 sequence (DNA): TGCAGCGTTGAAGGGGTACAGGGTGAAGGGACCTACGAGCAGTACTTC.

V and J are TRBV9 and TRBJ2-2; D tentatively fits TRBD1 or TRBD2 (5 bases each). The germline V and J ends were trimmed by 4 bases and 1 base, with 11 bases remaining between them. The CDR3 loop spans 15 amino acids. CDR1 is SGDLS and CDR2 is YYNGEE in the germline V gene. The CDR3: CASSPWDLNTGELFF. The CDR3 region has the DNA TGTGCCAGCAGCCCTTGGGACCTGAACACCGGGGAGCTGTTTTTT.

The chain combines TRBV9 with TRBJ1-2, with D hard to call. Germline V lookup: CDR1 SGDLS, CDR2 YYNGEE. The CDR3 runs 11 residues. V lost 4 bases to trimming and J lost 1 base, with 2 bases between them. As DNA, the CDR3 is TGTGCCAGCAGCAGTAACTATGGCTACACCTTC. Amino acid sequence: CASSSNYGYTF.

The V call is TRBV30, the J call TRBJ2-6; D gene uncertain. Germline lookup yields CDR1 GTSNPN and CDR2 SVGIG (reference sequence). The V gene lost 7 bases and the J gene lost 0 bases, with 7 bases spanning the gap. The CDR3 extends over 13 amino acids. CDR3 in amino acids: CASRISGANVLTF. The CDR3 nucleotides are TGTGCCTCACGAATCTCTGGGGCCAACGTCCTGACTTTC.

The rearrangement uses TRBV25-1 and TRBJ2-7; D is unresolved. Trimming removed 4 bases at V and 3 bases at J, with 13 bases between. CDR3 length: 14 residues. The germline V gene encodes CDR1 MGHDK and CDR2 SYGVNS. In DNA, the CDR3 is TGTGCCAGCAGTGGGCGGTCGTCAGGCTACGAGCAGTACTTC. Translated: CASSGRSSGYEQYF.

The rearrangement uses TRBV6-2 or TRBV6-3 and TRBJ2-3; unclear D gene. The V gene lost 0 bases and the J gene lost 4 bases, with 11 bases spanning the gap. The CDR3 has 15 amino acids. The germline V gene encodes CDR1 MNHEY and CDR2 SVGEGT. The CDR3 sequence: CASSYSIFSPDTQYF. CDR3 in DNA: TGTGCCAGCAGTTACTCGATTTTTAGCCCAGATACGCAGTATTTT.

The J gene is TRBJ2-1, the V gene TRBV11-2; D not resolved. The V gene lost 1 base and the J gene lost 7 bases, with 8 bases spanning the gap. CDR3 length: 13 amino acids. The germline CDR1 and CDR2 sequences are SGHAT and FQNNGV. The CDR3, as DNA: TGTGCCAGCAGCTTAGGTGATAATAATGAGCAGTTCTTC. Its protein is CASSLGDNNEQFF.

DNA for the CDR3: TGTGCCATCAGGGCCCGGGACGCAGATACGCAGTATTTT. Encoded protein: CAIRARDADTQYF. The genes are TRBV10-3 and TRBJ2-3; D tentatively fits TRBD1 or TRBD2 (5 bases each). The germline gives CDR1 ENHRY, CDR2 SYGVKD. V was pared by 6 bases and J by 4 bases, with 11 bases between. The CDR3 length is 13 residues.

The chain carries TRBV10-3 and TRBJ2-5, with 8 bases lining up with TRBD2. Germline V gene data show CDR1 as ENHRY and CDR2 as SYGVKD. V trimming: 3 bases; J trimming: 2 bases; junction bases outside the gene matches: 2. The CDR3 length is 14 residues. The CDR3, as DNA: TGTGCCATCAGTGACGGACTAGCACAAGAGACCCAGTACTTC. Translation: CAISDGLAQETQYF.

This clonotype was counted a few times. The chain has TRBV2 and TRBJ1-2; D unresolved. V was shortened by 4 bases and J by 7 bases, with 16 bases between the two germline ends. This CDR3 comprises 14 residues. Germline V lookup: CDR1 SNHLY, CDR2 FYNNEI. CDR3 protein: CASSVSKSYGGYTF. CDR3 sequence (DNA): TGTGCCAGCAGTGTGAGCAAGAGCTATGGTGGCTACACCTTC.

The V call is TRBV9, the J call TRBJ2-2; TRBD1 aligns across 8 bases. Germline values: CDR1 SGDLS, CDR2 YYNGEE. This CDR3 region has 16 residues. The junction had 11 bases not matched to a gene; V was cut back by 3 bases and J by 7 bases. The CDR3 DNA sequence: TGTGCCAGCAGCGAGGGCCTCGGACAGGGCTTCGGGGAGCTGTTTTTT. Protein: CASSEGLGQGFGELFF.

The CDR3 here is CSVGRGSSYNEQFF. Written as DNA, the CDR3 is TGCAGCGTTGGGCGGGGGAGCTCCTACAATGAGCAGTTCTTC. The chain recombines TRBV29-1 with TRBJ2-1, with TRBD2 matching 7 bases. After removal of 4 bases from V and 0 bases from J, the junction contained 3 bases not matched to a gene. The CDR3 contains 14 residues. Germline-derived CDR1 and CDR2 are SQVTM and ANQGSEA.

The rearrangement uses TRBV7-2 and TRBJ1-5, with D hard to call. Germline V gives CDR1 SGHTA, CDR2 FQGNSA. The CDR3 totals 14 residues. The V end was cut by 1 base, the J end by 4 bases, with 8 bases between. DNA of the CDR3: TGTGCCAGCAGCTTAGGGATCGGTAATCAGCCCCAGCATTTT. This encodes CASSLGIGNQPQHF. The full variable domain, rest sourced from reference TRBV7-2 and TRBJ1-5, is GAGVSQSPSNKVTEKGKDVELRCDPISGHTALYWYRQSLGQGLEFLIYFQGNSAPDKSGLPSDRFSAERTGGSVSTLTIQRTQQEDSAVYLCASSLGIGNQPQHFGDGTRLSIL.

The chain uses TRBV4-3 and TRBJ1-1, with 8 positions matching TRBD1. The CDR3 consists of 14 residues. V lost 4 bases, J lost 3 bases, and 4 bases stayed unmatched. CDR1 is LGHNA and CDR2 is YSLEER in the germline V gene. CDR3 in amino acids: CASSPTGVDTEAFF. The CDR3 nucleotides are TGCGCCAGCAGCCCGACAGGGGTGGACACTGAAGCTTTCTTT.

The chain is built from TRBV7-2 and TRBJ2-1; D is unresolved. The CDR3 is made up of 15 amino acids. V was cut by 2 bases and J by 0 bases, with 8 bases left in between. Germline CDR1 SGHTA, CDR2 FQGNSA. The CDR3 sequence: CASSLMKSSYNEQFF. The CDR3 region has the DNA TGTGCCAGCAGCTTAATGAAGAGCTCCTACAATGAGCAGTTCTTC. The whole variable domain, filled in from reference TRBV7-2 and TRBJ2-1, reads GAGVSQSPSNKVTEKGKDVELRCDPISGHTALYWYRQSLGQGLEFLIYFQGNSAPDKSGLPSDRFSAERTGGSVSTLTIQRTQQEDSAVYLCASSLMKSSYNEQFFGPGTRLTVL.

The chain combines TRBV29-1 with TRBJ2-7, with TRBD1 matching over 7 bases. CDR3 size: 12 residues. Germline V gene lookup returns CDR1 SQVTM and CDR2 ANQGSEA. CDR3 DNA sequence: TGCGTAATTAGGACAGGAGGCGACGAGCAGTACTTC. The encoded protein is CVIRTGGDEQYF.

The CDR3: CASSQIANNYEQYF. As DNA, the CDR3 is TGTGCCAGCAGCCAAATCGCCAATAACTACGAGCAGTACTTC. This sequence joins TRBV14 and TRBJ2-7; no reliable D call. Germline V gene lookup returns CDR1 SGHDN and CDR2 FVKESK. The CDR3 runs to 14 residues. The V end lost 2 bases, the J end lost 3 bases, and 11 bases lay between the germline ends.

The rearrangement links TRBV20-1 to TRBJ2-5; D might be TRBD2 (6 bases). The CDR3 is 14 residues long. The V gene lost 3 bases and the J gene lost 5 bases, with 16 bases spanning the gap. Germline CDR1 DFQATT, CDR2 SNEGSKA (reference sequence). This chain's CDR3 is CSASPGGPRETQYF. The DNA for the CDR3 is TGCAGTGCTAGTCCTGGAGGGCCAAGGGAGACCCAGTACTTC.

This chain joins TRBV20-1 and TRBJ1-1; D ambiguous. Germline assignment: CDR1 DFQATT and CDR2 SNEGSKA (reference sequence). Trimming took 3 bases from V and 1 from J, leaving 6 bases between them. The CDR3 has 12 residues. The CDR3: CSASAGNTEAFF. In nucleotides, the CDR3 is TGCAGTGCTAGTGCAGGGAACACTGAAGCTTTCTTT.

This clonotype was detected once. J is TRBJ1-1 and V is TRBV29-1, with a weak D call TRBD1 (6 bases). V lost 6 bases and J lost 4, with 18 bases in between. Germline V gives CDR1 SQVTM, CDR2 ANQGSEA. The CDR3 sequence is 14 residues long. Here the CDR3 DNA reads TGCAGCGTCGCCCGTGGGGACATTGGCACTGAAGCTTTCTTT. It encodes CSVARGDIGTEAFF.

This sequence joins TRBV25-1 and TRBJ2-3; TRBD1 matches 9 bases. The CDR3 sequence is 18 residues long. J lost 4 bases, V lost 5 bases, and 16 bases had no gene match. Germline CDR1 and CDR2: MGHDK and SYGVNS. The CDR3 sequence is CASSSGPVTGGKADTQYF. The CDR3 region has the DNA TGTGCCAGCAGTTCCGGACCGGTAACAGGGGGCAAGGCAGATACGCAGTATTTT. Full variable domain (missing parts from reference TRBV25-1 and TRBJ2-3): EADIYQTPRYLVIGTGKKITLECSQTMGHDKMYWYQQDPGMELHLIHYSYGVNSTEKGDLSSESTVSRIRTEHFPLTLESARPSHTSQYLCASSSGPVTGGKADTQYFGPGTRLTVL.

The gene calls are TRBV23-1 and TRBJ1-5, with a tentative D call TRBD1 (5 bases). TRBV23-1 belongs to the ORF category, with a function that is uncertain. Trimming took off 1 base at V and 3 bases at J, with 16 bases between the two ends. This CDR3 has 17 residues. CDR3: CASSQLNQGLINQPQHF. Here the CDR3 DNA reads TGCGCCAGCAGTCAATTGAACCAGGGACTTATCAATCAGCCCCAGCATTTT.

V gene TRBV4-3 combines with J gene TRBJ2-3; D perhaps matches TRBD2 (7 bases). Trimming left V 0 bases short and J 0 bases short, with 10 bases between. The CDR3 spans 16 residues. Germline lookup yields CDR1 LGHNA and CDR2 YSLEER. Here the CDR3 reads CASSQEGGASTDTQYF. CDR3 DNA sequence: TGCGCCAGCAGCCAAGAAGGGGGGGCTAGCACAGATACGCAGTATTTT.

This chain joins TRBV12-3 or TRBV12-4 and TRBJ1-1, with D unclear. There are 13 residues in the CDR3. The germline V and J ends were trimmed by 10 bases and 2 bases, with 14 bases remaining between them. The CDR3 bases are TGTGCCACAAAGGAGTCGGTAAACACTGAAGCTTTCTTT. Protein sequence: CATKESVNTEAFF.

The sample holds a few counts of this clonotype. V and J are TRBV6-5 and TRBJ2-6; the match to TRBD1 covers 9 bases. The junction had 8 bases not matched to a gene; V was cut back by 4 bases and J by 4 bases. Germline V lookup: CDR1 MNHEY, CDR2 SVGAGI. There are 17 residues in the CDR3. The CDR3 nucleotides read TGTGCCAGCAGTTCCGCCGGGACAGGGAGCGGGGCCAACGTCCTGACTTTC. It is translated as CASSSAGTGSGANVLTF.

This chain connects TRBV19 to TRBJ2-7, with D maybe TRBD1 (6 bases). Germline V gene data show CDR1 as LNHDA and CDR2 as SQIVND (reference sequence). Between the trimmed V and J ends, which lost 7 bases and 0 bases, there was a span of 13 bases. CDR3 length equals 14 residues. The CDR3 here is CASKRQDSSYEQYF. DNA for the CDR3: TGTGCCAGTAAGCGACAGGATTCCTCCTACGAGCAGTACTTC.

The chain joins TRBV20-1 to TRBJ2-1; no clear D. The CDR3 sequence is 17 residues long. With 0 bases removed from V and 3 bases from J, the gap between germline ends came to 18 bases. The germline V gene encodes CDR1 DFQATT and CDR2 SNEGSKA (reference sequence). DNA for the CDR3: TGCAGTGCTAGAGATTGGGCTAACTTGCCTCGCTACAATGAGCAGTTCTTC. Translated, it gives CSARDWANLPRYNEQFF.

The V gene is TRBV11-2, the J gene TRBJ2-3; D unclear. V lost 3 bases and J lost 5, with 9 bases in between. CDR1 is SGHAT and CDR2 is FQNNGV in the germline V gene. The CDR3 loop spans 13 amino acids. The CDR3 DNA reads as TGTGCCAGCAGCTTGGAAGGGTTAGATACGCAGTATTTT. This sequence encodes CASSLEGLDTQYF.

This chain uses TRBV18 with TRBJ1-4; D may be TRBD1 (5 bases). Germline V gives CDR1 KGHSH, CDR2 LQKENI. The V end was cut by 3 bases, the J end by 8 bases, with 16 bases between. This CDR3 has 15 residues. Written as DNA, the CDR3 is TGTGCCAGCTCACCCTTCGACCCCCGGGGCGAAAAACTGTTTTTT. Amino acids: CASSPFDPRGEKLFF.

This chain links TRBV20-1 with TRBJ1-5; 9 positions match TRBD1. With V trimmed by 4 bases and J by 6 bases, 7 bases remained unmatched. This CDR3 comprises 14 residues. The V gene's germline CDR1 is DFQATT and CDR2 SNEGSKA (reference sequence). The CDR3 DNA reads TGCAGTGCTACGGACAGGGGTCCCCTTCAGCCCCAGCATTTT. Translating gives CSATDRGPLQPQHF.